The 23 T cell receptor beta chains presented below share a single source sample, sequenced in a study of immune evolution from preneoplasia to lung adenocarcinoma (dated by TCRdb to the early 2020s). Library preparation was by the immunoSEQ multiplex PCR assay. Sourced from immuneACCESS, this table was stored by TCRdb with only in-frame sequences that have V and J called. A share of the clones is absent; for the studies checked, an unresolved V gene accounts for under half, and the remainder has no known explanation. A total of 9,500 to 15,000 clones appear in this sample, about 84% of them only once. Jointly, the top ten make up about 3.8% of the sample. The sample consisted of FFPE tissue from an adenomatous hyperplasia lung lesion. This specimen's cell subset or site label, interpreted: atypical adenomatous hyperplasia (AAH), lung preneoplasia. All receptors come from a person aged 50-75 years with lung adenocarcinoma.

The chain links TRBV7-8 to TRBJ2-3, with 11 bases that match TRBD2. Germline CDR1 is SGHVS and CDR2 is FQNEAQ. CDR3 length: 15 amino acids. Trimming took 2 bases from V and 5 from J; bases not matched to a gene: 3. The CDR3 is CASSLLAGGRDTQYF. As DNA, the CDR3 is TGTGCCAGCAGCTTACTAGCGGGAGGAAGAGATACGCAGTATTTT.

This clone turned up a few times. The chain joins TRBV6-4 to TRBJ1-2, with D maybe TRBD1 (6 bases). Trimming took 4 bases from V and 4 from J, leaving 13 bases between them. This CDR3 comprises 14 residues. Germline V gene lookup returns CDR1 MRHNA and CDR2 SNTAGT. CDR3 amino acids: CASSANEGVYGYTF. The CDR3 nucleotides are TGTGCCAGCAGTGCTAATGAGGGGGTCTATGGCTACACCTTC.

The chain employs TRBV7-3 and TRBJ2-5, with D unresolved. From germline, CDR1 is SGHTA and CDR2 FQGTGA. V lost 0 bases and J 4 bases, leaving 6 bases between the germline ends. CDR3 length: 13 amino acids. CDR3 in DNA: TGTGCCAGCAGCTTAACATGGGGAGAGACCCAGTACTTC. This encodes CASSLTWGETQYF.

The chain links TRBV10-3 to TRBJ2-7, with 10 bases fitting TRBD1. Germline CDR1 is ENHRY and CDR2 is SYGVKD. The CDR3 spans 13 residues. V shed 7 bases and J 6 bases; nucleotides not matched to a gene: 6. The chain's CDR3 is CAITGQGDSEQYF. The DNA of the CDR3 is TGTGCCATCACAGGACAGGGGGACTCCGAGCAGTACTTC.

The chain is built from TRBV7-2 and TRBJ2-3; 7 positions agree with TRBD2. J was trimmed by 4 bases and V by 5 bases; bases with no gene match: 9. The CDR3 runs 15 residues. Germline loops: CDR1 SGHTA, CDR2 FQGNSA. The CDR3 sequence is CASSPVGGSPDTQYF. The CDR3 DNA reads TGTGCCAGCAGCCCTGTGGGCGGGAGCCCAGATACGCAGTATTTT.

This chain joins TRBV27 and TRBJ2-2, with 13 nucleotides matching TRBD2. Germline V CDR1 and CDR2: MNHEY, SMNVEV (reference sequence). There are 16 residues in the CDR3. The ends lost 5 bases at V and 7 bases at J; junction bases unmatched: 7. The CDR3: CASSPRTSGSIGELFF. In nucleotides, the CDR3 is TGTGCCAGCAGTCCACGGACTAGCGGGAGCATCGGGGAGCTGTTTTTT.

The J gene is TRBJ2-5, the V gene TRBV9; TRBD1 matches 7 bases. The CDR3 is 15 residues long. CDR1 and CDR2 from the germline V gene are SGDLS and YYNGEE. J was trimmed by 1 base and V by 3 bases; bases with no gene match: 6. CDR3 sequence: CASSEAGTAQETQYF. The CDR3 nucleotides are TGTGCCAGCAGCGAGGCCGGGACAGCCCAAGAGACCCAGTACTTC.

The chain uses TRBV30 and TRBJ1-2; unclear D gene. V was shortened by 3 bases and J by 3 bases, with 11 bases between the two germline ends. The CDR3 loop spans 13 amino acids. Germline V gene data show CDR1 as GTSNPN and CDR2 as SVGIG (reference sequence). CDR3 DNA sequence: TGTGCCTGGAGGATAGGGTTCTACTATGGCTACACCTTC. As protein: CAWRIGFYYGYTF.

The CDR3 sequence is CASSEPQDFADTQYF. The CDR3 DNA sequence: TGTGCCAGCAGTGAACCCCAGGATTTTGCAGATACGCAGTATTTT. The rearrangement joins TRBV2 to TRBJ2-3; D remains unclear. The V end lost 2 bases, the J end lost 4 bases, and 13 bases lay between the germline ends. The CDR3 runs 15 residues. Germline V gives CDR1 SNHLY, CDR2 FYNNEI. The full variable domain, rest sourced from reference TRBV2 and TRBJ2-3, is EPEVTQTPSHQVTQMGQEVILRCVPISNHLYFYWYRQILGQKVEFLVSFYNNEISEKSEIFDDQFSVERPDGSNFTLKIRSTKLEDSAMYFCASSEPQDFADTQYFGPGTRLTVL.

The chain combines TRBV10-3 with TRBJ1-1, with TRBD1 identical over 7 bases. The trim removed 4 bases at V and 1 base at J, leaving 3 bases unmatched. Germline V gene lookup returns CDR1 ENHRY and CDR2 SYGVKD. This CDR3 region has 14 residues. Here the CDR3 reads CAISARGQNTEAFF. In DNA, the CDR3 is TGTGCCATCAGTGCAAGGGGGCAGAACACTGAAGCTTTCTTT.

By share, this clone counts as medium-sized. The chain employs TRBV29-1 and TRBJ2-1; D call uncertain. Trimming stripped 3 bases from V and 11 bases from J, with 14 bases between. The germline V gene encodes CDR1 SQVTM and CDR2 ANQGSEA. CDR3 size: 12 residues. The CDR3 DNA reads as TGCAGCGTTGATGGAGCGACCACGCAGCAGTTCTTC. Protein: CSVDGATTQQFF.

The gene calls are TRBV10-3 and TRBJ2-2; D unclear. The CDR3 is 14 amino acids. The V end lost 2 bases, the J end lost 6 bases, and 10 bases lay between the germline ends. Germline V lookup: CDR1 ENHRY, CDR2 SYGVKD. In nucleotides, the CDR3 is TGTGCCATCAGTGAGGGAAATTTAGCCGGGGAGCTGTTTTTT. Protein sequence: CAISEGNLAGELFF.

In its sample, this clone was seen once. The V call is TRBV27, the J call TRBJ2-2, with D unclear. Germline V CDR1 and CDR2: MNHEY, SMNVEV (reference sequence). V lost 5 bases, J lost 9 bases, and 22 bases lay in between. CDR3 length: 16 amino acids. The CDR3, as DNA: TGTGCCAGCAGTCCATCCTATTCTCGTCGACCCAGGGAGCTGTTTTTT. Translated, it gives CASSPSYSRRPRELFF.

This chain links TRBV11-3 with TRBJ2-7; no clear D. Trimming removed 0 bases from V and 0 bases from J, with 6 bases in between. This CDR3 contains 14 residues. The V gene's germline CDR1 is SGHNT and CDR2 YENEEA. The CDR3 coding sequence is TGTGCCAGCAGCTTAGATGGCAGCTCCTACGAGCAGTACTTC. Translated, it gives CASSLDGSSYEQYF.

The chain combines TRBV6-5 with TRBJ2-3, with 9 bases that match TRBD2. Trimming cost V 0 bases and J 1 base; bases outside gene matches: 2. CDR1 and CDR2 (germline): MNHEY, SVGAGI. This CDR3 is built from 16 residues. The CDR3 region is CASSYSVAGGTDTQYF. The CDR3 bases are TGTGCCAGCAGTTACTCGGTAGCGGGAGGCACAGATACGCAGTATTTT.

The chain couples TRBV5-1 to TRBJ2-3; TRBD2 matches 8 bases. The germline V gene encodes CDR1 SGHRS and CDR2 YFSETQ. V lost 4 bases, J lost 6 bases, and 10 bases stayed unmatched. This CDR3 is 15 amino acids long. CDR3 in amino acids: CASSVGTSNFDTQYF. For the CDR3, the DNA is TGCGCCAGCAGCGTAGGGACTAGTAATTTTGATACGCAGTATTTT.

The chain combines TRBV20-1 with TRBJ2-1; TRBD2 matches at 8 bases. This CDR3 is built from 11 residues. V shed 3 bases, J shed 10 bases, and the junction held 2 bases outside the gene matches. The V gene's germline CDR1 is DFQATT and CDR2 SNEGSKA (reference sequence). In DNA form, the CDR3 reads TGCAGTGCTAGCCAGCGGGAGGAGCAGTTCTTC. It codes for CSASQREEQFF.

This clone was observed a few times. The CDR3 protein is CASSSQTGAPSEQFF. The DNA of the CDR3 is TGTGCCAGCAGCTCTCAGACAGGGGCGCCTAGTGAGCAGTTCTTC. This sequence joins TRBV11-1 and TRBJ2-1; 8 bases are shared with TRBD1. After removal of 4 bases from V and 9 bases from J, the junction contained 11 bases not matched to a gene. The CDR3 runs to 15 residues. Per germline, CDR1 SGHAT and CDR2 FQDESV (reference sequence).

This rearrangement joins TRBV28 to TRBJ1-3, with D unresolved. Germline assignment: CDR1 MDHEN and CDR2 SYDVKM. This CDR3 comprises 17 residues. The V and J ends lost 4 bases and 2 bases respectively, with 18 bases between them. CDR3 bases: TGTGCCAGCAGTTCCGCCCTAACAGCAACAACTGGAAACACCATATATTTT. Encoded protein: CASSSALTATTGNTIYF.

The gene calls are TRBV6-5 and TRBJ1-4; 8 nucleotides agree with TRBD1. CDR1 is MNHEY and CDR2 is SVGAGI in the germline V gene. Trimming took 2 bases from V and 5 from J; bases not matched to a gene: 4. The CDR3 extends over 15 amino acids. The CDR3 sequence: CASSYGGQANEKLFF. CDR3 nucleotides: TGTGCCAGCAGTTACGGGGGACAGGCGAATGAAAAACTGTTTTTT.

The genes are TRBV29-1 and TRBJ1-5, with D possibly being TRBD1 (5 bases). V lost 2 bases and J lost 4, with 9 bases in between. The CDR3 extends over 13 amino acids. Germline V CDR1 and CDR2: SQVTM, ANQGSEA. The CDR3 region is CSVEPGPNQPQHF. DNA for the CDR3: TGCAGCGTTGAACCGGGGCCAAATCAGCCCCAGCATTTT.

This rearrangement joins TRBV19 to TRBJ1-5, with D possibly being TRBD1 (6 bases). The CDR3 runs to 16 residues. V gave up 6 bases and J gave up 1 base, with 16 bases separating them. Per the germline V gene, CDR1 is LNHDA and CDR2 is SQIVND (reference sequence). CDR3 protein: CASRPTGTRSNQPQHF. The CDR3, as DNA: TGTGCCAGTAGACCGACCGGGACAAGGAGCAATCAGCCCCAGCATTTT.

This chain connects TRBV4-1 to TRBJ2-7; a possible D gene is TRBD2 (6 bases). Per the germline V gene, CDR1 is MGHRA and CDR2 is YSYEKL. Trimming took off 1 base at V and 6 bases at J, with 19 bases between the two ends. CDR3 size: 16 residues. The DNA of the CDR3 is TGCGCCAGCAGCCAAGGGGGGGACGCTTGGTTTGTCGAGCAGTACTTC. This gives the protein CASSQGGDAWFVEQYF.